These 16 T cell receptor beta chains were sequenced from one sample in a study of cytomegalovirus exposure and HLA in healthy donors. Profiled with immunoSEQ multiplex PCR; TCRdb holds only in-frame clones, not every one. The top ten clones hold roughly 9.2% of a sample with 130,000 to 150,000 clones, about 88% of them seen once. Source material: PBMCs. These receptors originate from a woman aged 18-29 years in good health and CMV-seropositive.

This chain links TRBV7-9 with TRBJ2-7, with D possibly matching TRBD1 (6 bases). Germline loops: CDR1 SEHNR, CDR2 FQNEAQ (reference sequence). CDR3 size: 16 residues. V dropped 1 base and J dropped 2 bases, with 15 bases sitting between them. CDR3 protein: CASSLGLRQAAYEQYF. The CDR3 DNA is TGTGCCAGCAGCTTAGGACTTAGACAGGCAGCCTACGAGCAGTACTTC.

This clone appeared a single time. This chain joins TRBV10-3 and TRBJ1-2, with D uncertain. V lost 5 bases and J lost 8, with 12 bases in between. The length of the CDR3 is 12 residues. Germline CDR1 reads ENHRY; CDR2 reads SYGVKD. The DNA of the CDR3 is TGTGCCATCAGTCCCGAGGTTTTGGGCTACACCTTC. It encodes CAISPEVLGYTF.

This chain uses TRBV5-1 with TRBJ2-3; the D gene is possibly TRBD1 (5 bases). Germline-derived CDR1 and CDR2 are SGHRS and YFSETQ. The germline V and J ends were trimmed by 0 bases and 2 bases, with 7 bases remaining between them. This CDR3 contains 14 residues. The CDR3 protein is CASSLEGSTDTQYF. Here the CDR3 DNA reads TGCGCCAGCAGCTTGGAGGGGTCCACAGATACGCAGTATTTT.

The chain recombines TRBV5-1 with TRBJ2-3, with TRBD2 as a possible D gene (6 bases). CDR1 SGHRS and CDR2 YFSETQ come from the germline V gene. Trimming pared 4 bases from V and 1 base from J, leaving 16 bases between. The CDR3 has 16 amino acids. For the CDR3, the DNA is TGCGCCAGCAGCCCTAATGGCGGGGTTCGCACAGATACGCAGTATTTT. Translating it yields CASSPNGGVRTDTQYF.

This clone appeared a single time. The chain couples TRBV9 to TRBJ2-2; D ambiguous. There are 12 residues in the CDR3. The germline V and J ends were trimmed by 3 bases and 3 bases, with 3 bases remaining between them. Per the germline V gene, CDR1 is SGDLS and CDR2 is YYNGEE. For the CDR3, the DNA is TGTGCCAGCAGCGCATACACCGGGGAGCTGTTTTTT. Its translation: CASSAYTGELFF.

The chain combines TRBV11-1 with TRBJ2-5; D is unresolved. Per the germline V gene, CDR1 is SGHAT and CDR2 is FQDESV (reference sequence). The CDR3 spans 14 residues. V lost 2 bases and J 0 bases, leaving 7 bases between the germline ends. CDR3 nucleotides: TGTGCCAGCAGCTTAATCCAGGACCAAGAGACCCAGTACTTC. Protein product: CASSLIQDQETQYF.

This clone came up once. This chain uses TRBV28 with TRBJ2-7; D is possibly TRBD2 (6 bases). The CDR3 spans 14 residues. CDR1 is MDHEN, CDR2 SYDVKM, per germline. Trimming took off 4 bases at V and 3 bases at J, with 13 bases between the two ends. CDR3: CASSWGDGDYEQYF. CDR3 in DNA: TGTGCCAGCAGTTGGGGGGACGGGGACTACGAGCAGTACTTC.

V gene TRBV7-2 combines with J gene TRBJ2-2; 7 bases map to TRBD2. The V gene end was trimmed by 5 bases and the J gene end by 4 bases; junction bases not matched to a gene: 19. CDR1 and CDR2 (germline): SGHTA, FQGNSA. CDR3 length: 19 amino acids. The CDR3 DNA follows: TGTGCCAGCAGCCAGTTAAGGGGAGTAGCGGGTGCGGGCACCGGGGAGCTGTTTTTT. It translates to CASSQLRGVAGAGTGELFF.

This clone has just one count. The chain joins TRBV5-1 to TRBJ2-2; D might be TRBD2 (5 bases). V dropped 1 base and J dropped 6 bases, with 10 bases sitting between them. The CDR3 runs to 14 residues. Germline V CDR1 and CDR2: SGHRS, YFSETQ. The CDR3 is CASSLRASPGELFF. In DNA, the CDR3 is TGCGCCAGCAGCTTGAGGGCTAGCCCCGGGGAGCTGTTTTTT.

The chain has TRBV9 and TRBJ2-7; 8 nucleotides agree with TRBD1. Germline-derived CDR1 and CDR2 are SGDLS and YYNGEE. The CDR3 has 14 amino acids. V lost 7 bases to trimming and J lost 5 bases; unmatched junction nucleotides: 11. The CDR3 bases are TGTGCCAGCGGCGCAGGGGGCTTTCTTCACGAGCAGTACTTC. Its translation is CASGAGGFLHEQYF.

The chain employs TRBV11-2 and TRBJ2-3; 9 nucleotides line up with TRBD1. V was clipped by 2 bases and J by 4 bases; unmatched bases: 7. Germline V CDR1 and CDR2: SGHAT, FQNNGV. The CDR3 covers 16 residues. CDR3 region: CASSLRGTGRSDTQYF. DNA of the CDR3: TGTGCCAGCAGCTTAAGGGGGACAGGGAGATCAGATACGCAGTATTTT.

The rearrangement links TRBV7-6 to TRBJ2-6; unclear D gene. Germline V gene sequence: CDR1 SGHVS, CDR2 FNYEAQ. CDR3 size: 16 residues. V was clipped by 1 base and J by 4 bases, with 11 bases between them. Here the CDR3 reads CASSLVPGRGANVLTF. CDR3 DNA sequence: TGTGCCAGCAGCTTAGTCCCAGGCAGGGGGGCCAACGTCCTGACTTTC.

CDR3 sequence (DNA): TGCGCCAGCAGCCAAGAAACAGGGGGCGTCTATAATTCACCCCTCCACTTT. Protein: CASSQETGGVYNSPLHF. The chain uses TRBV4-1 and TRBJ1-6; 9 bases align to TRBD1. CDR1 and CDR2 (germline): MGHRA, YSYEKL. V lost 0 bases to trimming and J lost 3 bases; unmatched junction nucleotides: 3. The CDR3 runs to 17 residues.

The V call is TRBV11-2, the J call TRBJ2-7; 8 bases are a match to TRBD2. The CDR3 extends over 15 amino acids. Germline loops: CDR1 SGHAT, CDR2 FQNNGV. V dropped 9 bases and J dropped 1; count of bases not matched to a gene: 11. The CDR3 loop reads CASRRRGASSYEQYF. In nucleotides, the CDR3 is TGTGCCAGTAGGCGGCGGGGGGCCTCTTCCTACGAGCAGTACTTC.

This clone has more than one count but fewer than ten. The rearrangement joins TRBV9 to TRBJ1-2; 10 nucleotides line up with TRBD1. This CDR3 has 17 amino acids. With 4 bases clipped from V and 5 bases from J, the junction kept 14 bases outside the gene matches. The germline gives CDR1 SGDLS, CDR2 YYNGEE. CDR3 nucleotides: TGTGCCAGCAGCCCCCGACAGGGGGCGTCCGTACCTTATGGCTACACCTTC. Translated, it gives CASSPRQGASVPYGYTF.

This clone occurred a few times. The chain recombines TRBV2 with TRBJ2-3; 10 bases line up with TRBD1. V lost 5 bases and J lost 4; bases outside the gene matches: 3. CDR1 is SNHLY and CDR2 is FYNNEI in the germline V gene. The CDR3 sequence is 14 residues long. This CDR3 is CASSPGQGADTQYF. DNA of the CDR3: TGTGCCAGCAGTCCAGGACAGGGGGCAGATACGCAGTATTTT.